The present T cell receptor beta chain was sequenced within a study of cytomegalovirus exposure and HLA in healthy donors. At the level of the study: A later analysis reported the same platform for the 110 or so validation repertoires and the roughly 650 first-cohort repertoires.

Measured with immunoSEQ multiplex PCR; TCRdb has only the in-frame clones, and not every one. The sample lists 250,000 to 400,000 clones, around 90% occurring once. Regarding this clone: Antigen specificity is unknown.

CDR1 is LNHDA and CDR2 is SQIVND in the germline V gene (reference sequence). This CDR3 has 12 amino acids. The ends were cut back, 5 bases at V and 5 bases at J, with 9 bases in the middle. The donors formed part of the approximately 120-subject validation cohort, distinct from the approximately 630-subject first cohort. Notes on the study in general: Three CMV-associated chains proved CMV antigen-specific in vitro.

The chain employs TRBV19 and TRBJ1-1, with D tentatively TRBD1 (5 bases). The sample taken for sequencing was PBMCs. This TCR was sampled from a man aged 25-45 years in good health and CMV-seronegative. The CDR3 loop reads CASSPRQTEAFF. DNA of the CDR3: TGTGCCAGTAGTCCACGACAGACTGAAGCTTTCTTT.